This T cell receptor beta chain was obtained from a study of blood T cells in healthy people across ages. V trimming: 5 bases; J trimming: 5 bases; junction bases outside the gene matches: 4. The CDR3 is 13 residues long. Per the germline V gene, CDR1 is DFQATT and CDR2 is SNEGSKA (reference sequence). PCR was performed a second time for about 6 to 12 cycles using a sample-barcoded 5' primer and a J-beta primer mix. In TCRdb, the 5' RACE reads were re-called with MiXCR into one record per CDR3 protein. The sample comprises 550,000 to 700,000 distinct CDR3 sequences, approximately 30% of which are singletons, and roughly 18% rests with the top ten.

The chain recombines TRBV20-1 with TRBJ1-5, with TRBD1 matching 9 bases. The specimen was blood. The receptor comes from an older woman in good health. The CDR3 bases are TGCAGTGCTGGACGACAGGGGGATCAGCCCCAGCATTTT. As protein: CSAGRQGDQPQHF.